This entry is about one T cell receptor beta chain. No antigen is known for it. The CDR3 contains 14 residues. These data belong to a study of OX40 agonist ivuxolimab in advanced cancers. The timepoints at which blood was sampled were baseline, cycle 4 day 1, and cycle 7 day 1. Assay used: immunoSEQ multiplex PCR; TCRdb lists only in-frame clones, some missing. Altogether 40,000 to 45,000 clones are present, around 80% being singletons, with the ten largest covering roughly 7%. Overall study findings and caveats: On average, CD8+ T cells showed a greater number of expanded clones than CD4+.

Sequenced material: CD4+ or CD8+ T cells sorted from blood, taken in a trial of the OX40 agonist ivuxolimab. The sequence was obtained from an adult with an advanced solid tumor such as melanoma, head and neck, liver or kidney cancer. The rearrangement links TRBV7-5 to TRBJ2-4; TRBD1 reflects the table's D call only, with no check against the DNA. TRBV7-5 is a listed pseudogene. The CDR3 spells CASSSTGAKNIQYF. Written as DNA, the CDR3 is TGTGCCAGCAGCTCGACAGGGGCCAAAAACATTCAGTACTTC.